This entry lists 5 T cell receptor beta chains sequenced from one sample in a study of Ad26.COV2.S vaccination and SARS-CoV-2 variants. Treatment described: some 20 received Ad26.COV2.S at low or high dose, single or two shots; five or six received placebo; per-sample allocation not given. The samples date from day 63 after the first vaccine or placebo injection. Method: immunoSEQ multiplex PCR; TCRdb's copy keeps in-frame clones and lacks some. The table shows about 320,000 clones, with about nine tenths occurring only once. The sequences come from peripheral blood, collected in a trial of Ad26.COV2.S vaccine versus placebo. The receptor source for this set is a person aged 18-60 years who received the Ad26.COV2.S COVID-19 vaccine or a placebo.

The V gene is TRBV3-1 (or the pseudogene TRBV3-2), the J gene TRBJ2-2, with 11 bases matching TRBD2. Germline V gene sequence: CDR1 LGHDT, CDR2 YNNKEL (reference sequence). This CDR3 is 17 amino acids long. With V trimmed by 8 bases and J by 1 base, 9 bases remained unmatched. In DNA form, the CDR3 reads TGTGCCAGCTCCCTTAGCGGGAGGGCCGTGAACACCGGGGAGCTGTTTTTT. The encoded protein is CASSLSGRAVNTGELFF.

The genes are TRBV6-2 or TRBV6-3 and TRBJ2-2, with 9 bases that match TRBD2. Germline CDR1 reads MNHEY; CDR2 reads SVGEGT. V was pared by 6 bases and J by 5 bases, with 7 bases of the junction left unmatched. This CDR3 comprises 15 residues. The CDR3 here is CASSYPGLATGELFF. The CDR3 nucleotides are TGTGCCAGCAGCTATCCGGGACTAGCAACCGGGGAGCTGTTTTTT.

This clone came up once. This rearrangement joins TRBV15 to TRBJ1-2; possibly TRBD1 for D (6 bases). The length of the CDR3 is 12 residues. The germline V gene encodes CDR1 LNHNV and CDR2 YYDKDF (reference sequence). Trimming cost V 3 bases and J 10 bases, with 12 bases left between them. CDR3 coding DNA: TGTGCCACCAGCAGCCAAGACAGGCCCTACACCTTC. Its protein is CATSSQDRPYTF.

The chain links TRBV6-2 or TRBV6-3 to TRBJ2-5; 12 bases map to TRBD2. The CDR3 is made up of 14 amino acids. CDR1 is MNHEY, CDR2 SVGEGT, per germline. Trimming at V came to 6 bases and at J to 5 bases, leaving 4 bases not matched to a gene. The CDR3 sequence is CASSLAGGWETQYF. The CDR3 bases are TGTGCCAGCAGCCTAGCGGGGGGGTGGGAGACCCAGTACTTC.

The chain's CDR3 is CASSESLRSWTPGNTIYF. DNA for the CDR3: TGTGCCAGCAGTGAAAGTTTGAGGAGCTGGACGCCTGGAAACACCATATATTTT. The V call is TRBV2, the J call TRBJ1-3; D call uncertain. From germline, CDR1 is SNHLY and CDR2 FYNNEI. V lost 2 bases and J 2 bases, leaving 19 bases between the germline ends. The CDR3 consists of 18 residues.